These 30 T cell receptor beta chains were sequenced from one sample in a study of beta chain features in type 1 diabetes. The sequenced template was cDNA made from the entire isolated RNA. Clones were sequenced by immunoSEQ multiplex PCR, and TCRdb holds only the in-frame ones, with some missing. The sample consists of just over 450,000 clones, 25% to 35% of them appearing once. Sequencing input: naive CD4+ T cells from blood. The receptors shown here come from a man aged 18 to 30 in good health.

This clone is a singleton in its sample. This chain uses TRBV28 with TRBJ2-7; 9 bases map to TRBD2. Trimming cost V 5 bases and J 5 bases; bases outside gene matches: 10. The CDR3 runs to 15 residues. Germline assignment: CDR1 MDHEN and CDR2 SYDVKM. The CDR3: CASSRPGLAFHEQYF. In DNA form, the CDR3 reads TGTGCCAGCAGTCGTCCGGGACTAGCCTTCCACGAGCAGTACTTC.

This clone was found a few times. The chain links TRBV7-3 to TRBJ2-3; D call uncertain. The V end lost 5 bases, the J end lost 2 bases, and 5 bases lay between the germline ends. Germline assignment: CDR1 SGHTA and CDR2 FQGTGA. The CDR3 consists of 12 residues. Here the CDR3 DNA reads TGTGCCAGCAGCGAAAACACAGATACGCAGTATTTT. This translates into CASSENTDTQYF.

This sequence joins TRBV5-4 and TRBJ2-7; 13 positions match TRBD2. The CDR3 has 15 residues. The germline gives CDR1 SGHNT, CDR2 YYREEE (reference sequence). The trim removed 3 bases at V and 4 bases at J, leaving 4 bases unmatched. The CDR3 DNA is TGTGCCAGCAGCTCAGGACTAGCGGGAGTATACGAGCAGTACTTC. Protein: CASSSGLAGVYEQYF.

The V call is TRBV4-1, the J call TRBJ1-4, with a weak D call TRBD1 (6 bases). The CDR3 length is 14 residues. V was clipped by 4 bases and J by 4 bases, with 10 bases between them. Germline CDR1 and CDR2: MGHRA and YSYEKL. CDR3 bases: TGCGCCAGCAGCCTGGGGGGCTTTAATGAAAAACTGTTTTTT. It codes for CASSLGGFNEKLFF.

The chain carries TRBV7-2 and TRBJ2-7; D unresolved. The V gene lost 5 bases and the J gene lost 7 bases, with 15 bases spanning the gap. Germline-derived CDR1 and CDR2 are SGHTA and FQGNSA. This CDR3 spans 13 amino acids. CDR3 in amino acids: CASSDRTRSEQYF. CDR3 sequence (DNA): TGTGCCAGCAGCGATAGAACACGTTCTGAGCAGTACTTC.

The V gene is TRBV18, the J gene TRBJ1-1; 8 bases are a match to TRBD1. The CDR3 is 14 amino acids. After removal of 2 bases from V and 3 bases from J, the junction contained 2 bases not matched to a gene. CDR1 and CDR2 from the germline V gene are KGHSH and LQKENI. This CDR3 is CASSPGQGHTEAFF. DNA for the CDR3: TGTGCCAGCTCACCAGGACAGGGACACACTGAAGCTTTCTTT.

Here the CDR3 reads CAWTSGPSNNEQFF. CDR3 sequence (DNA): TGTGCCTGGACGAGCGGACCATCTAACAATGAGCAGTTCTTC. This chain uses TRBV30 with TRBJ2-1, with a possible D match to TRBD2 (5 bases). Germline-derived CDR1 and CDR2 are GTSNPN and SVGIG (reference sequence). V lost 4 bases to trimming and J lost 5 bases, with 15 bases between them. The CDR3 is 14 residues long.

This clone was seen more than once but under ten times. The rearrangement joins TRBV20-1 to TRBJ2-7; unclear D gene. V lost 5 bases to trimming and J lost 7 bases, with 12 bases between them. Looked up from germline, CDR1 is DFQATT and CDR2 is SNEGSKA (reference sequence). The CDR3 has 11 residues. The CDR3 sequence: CSAPLTKEQYF. The CDR3 DNA sequence: TGCAGTGCTCCGCTAACTAAGGAGCAGTACTTC.

This clone was found a few times. The chain couples TRBV29-1 to TRBJ1-1, with D uncertain. This CDR3 contains 14 residues. V was trimmed by 7 bases and J by 0 bases, leaving 15 bases between them. Per germline, CDR1 SQVTM and CDR2 ANQGSEA. CDR3 DNA sequence: TGCAGCGGCACGAAACAGACTGTGAACACTGAAGCTTTCTTT. This codes for CSGTKQTVNTEAFF.

The chain recombines TRBV7-2 with TRBJ2-3; no clear D gene. CDR3 size: 13 residues. V was shortened by 5 bases and J by 5 bases, with 11 bases between the two germline ends. Germline V gives CDR1 SGHTA, CDR2 FQGNSA. CDR3 sequence: CASSADPGDTQYF. The CDR3 DNA reads as TGTGCCAGCAGCGCAGATCCGGGAGATACGCAGTATTTT.

This clone was detected a few times. The chain links TRBV29-1 to TRBJ2-7, with 8 bases lining up with TRBD2. The CDR3 is 12 residues long. The germline gives CDR1 SQVTM, CDR2 ANQGSEA. In DNA form, the CDR3 reads TGCGTGGTCGGACTAGCTCCCGGCGAGCAGTACTTC. Its translation is CVVGLAPGEQYF.

CDR3 region: CASSPRLAGVGDIQYF. The CDR3 bases are TGTGCCAGCAGCCCGCGACTAGCGGGAGTGGGAGACATTCAGTACTTC. The chain has TRBV9 and TRBJ2-4; TRBD2 agrees at 12 bases. This CDR3 is 16 amino acids long. J gave up 8 bases and V 4 bases, and 10 bases lay outside the gene matches. Germline V gives CDR1 SGDLS, CDR2 YYNGEE.

This clone was counted between two and nine times. The rearrangement links TRBV19 to TRBJ2-3; D might be TRBD2 (6 bases). The V and J ends lost 11 bases and 6 bases respectively, with 6 bases between them. The CDR3 extends over 9 amino acids. Germline CDR1 and CDR2: LNHDA and SQIVND (reference sequence). CDR3 DNA sequence: TGTGCCGGAGGGGATACGCAGTATTTT. It specifies CAGGDTQYF.

The genes are TRBV30 and TRBJ2-7; D is perhaps TRBD2 (6 bases). CDR3 length equals 14 residues. The V gene's germline CDR1 is GTSNPN and CDR2 SVGIG (reference sequence). V was pared by 5 bases and J by 3 bases, with 17 bases between. The CDR3 spells CAWGPGLGGYEQYF. CDR3 nucleotide sequence: TGTGCCTGGGGGCCGGGACTCGGGGGCTACGAGCAGTACTTC.

This clone occurred a few times. This rearrangement joins TRBV2 to TRBJ2-2; TRBD1 aligns across 9 bases. Losses at the gene ends were 7 bases for V and 4 bases for J; bases not matched to a gene: 7. In germline, CDR1 is SNHLY, CDR2 FYNNEI. The CDR3 loop spans 15 amino acids. The CDR3 spells CASTRDRDSTGELFF. The CDR3 DNA follows: TGTGCCAGCACCCGGGACAGGGATAGCACCGGGGAGCTGTTTTTT.

The gene calls are TRBV30 and TRBJ2-3, with TRBD1 as a possible D gene (6 bases). This CDR3 is built from 14 residues. V was pared by 2 bases and J by 6 bases, with 15 bases between. Germline V lookup: CDR1 GTSNPN, CDR2 SVGIG (reference sequence). The CDR3 reads CAWSPRGYTDTQYF. The CDR3 DNA is TGTGCCTGGAGTCCCAGGGGCTATACGGATACGCAGTATTTT. The full variable domain, its missing parts supplied by reference TRBV30 and TRBJ2-3, is SQTIHQWPATLVQPVGSPLSLECTVEGTSNPNLYWYRQAAGRGLQLLFYSVGIGQISSEVPQNLSASRPQDRQFILSSKKLLLSDSGFYLCAWSPRGYTDTQYFGPGTRLTVL.

The chain carries TRBV30 and TRBJ2-2; D possibly corresponds to TRBD1 (6 bases). V was shortened by 0 bases and J by 9 bases, with 14 bases between the two germline ends. The CDR3 has 14 amino acids. The germline CDR1 and CDR2 sequences are GTSNPN and SVGIG (reference sequence). The CDR3 sequence is CAWSVSRGDRELFF. The DNA of the CDR3 is TGTGCCTGGAGTGTAAGCAGGGGCGACAGGGAGCTGTTTTTT. Drawing the rest from reference TRBV30 and TRBJ2-2, the complete variable domain is SQTIHQWPATLVQPVGSPLSLECTVEGTSNPNLYWYRQAAGRGLQLLFYSVGIGQISSEVPQNLSASRPQDRQFILSSKKLLLSDSGFYLCAWSVSRGDRELFFGEGSRLTVL.

This clone was counted a few times. The J gene is TRBJ2-5, the V gene TRBV29-1, with TRBD1 matching 7 bases. With V trimmed by 3 bases and J by 3 bases, 7 bases remained unmatched. The CDR3 totals 14 residues. Germline V lookup: CDR1 SQVTM, CDR2 ANQGSEA. As DNA, the CDR3 is TGCAGCGTTGATCCCTCGGGACAGAAAGAGACCCAGTACTTC. This encodes CSVDPSGQKETQYF.

This rearrangement joins TRBV4-3 to TRBJ2-1, with TRBD2 matching 8 bases. Germline V CDR1 and CDR2: LGHNA, YSLEER. The CDR3 length is 14 residues. V was pared by 5 bases and J by 9 bases, with 9 bases of the junction left unmatched. Written as DNA, the CDR3 is TGCGCCAGCAGCTTAGAAGCGGGAGCAATTGAGCAGTTCTTC. As protein: CASSLEAGAIEQFF.

This clone was seen a few times. The rearrangement joins TRBV5-1 to TRBJ2-1; 7 bases agree with TRBD2. The CDR3 is 16 amino acids. Germline-derived CDR1 and CDR2 are SGHRS and YFSETQ. Trimming removed 0 bases from V and 3 bases from J; junction bases left unmatched: 6. The CDR3 sequence is CASSLGFLADYNEQFF. In DNA, the CDR3 is TGCGCCAGCAGCTTGGGATTTCTAGCGGACTACAATGAGCAGTTCTTC.

The chain carries TRBV7-8 and TRBJ2-1; 8 positions agree with TRBD2. This CDR3 spans 15 amino acids. Unmatched junction bases numbered 3, after V lost 2 bases and J lost 3 bases. Germline CDR1 reads SGHVS; CDR2 reads FQNEAQ. The CDR3 bases are TGTGCCAGCAGCTTAAGCGGGAGTTACTACAATGAGCAGTTCTTC. Its translation is CASSLSGSYYNEQFF. The full variable domain, its missing parts supplied by reference TRBV7-8 and TRBJ2-1, is GAGVSQSPRYKVAKRGQDVALRCDPISGHVSLFWYQQALGQGPEFLTYFQNEAQLDKSGLPSDRFFAERPEGSVSTLKIQRTQQEDSAVYLCASSLSGSYYNEQFFGPGTRLTVL.

This chain joins TRBV30 and TRBJ2-5, with D perhaps TRBD1 (5 bases). CDR3 length: 12 amino acids. V was cut by 2 bases and J by 12 bases, with 16 bases left in between. The germline V gene encodes CDR1 GTSNPN and CDR2 SVGIG (reference sequence). CDR3 sequence: CAWSRRGAGEYF. The CDR3 DNA is TGTGCCTGGAGTCGAAGGGGCGCCGGCGAGTACTTC.

This clone has a single count. The J gene is TRBJ2-5, the V gene TRBV5-6, with 7 bases aligning to TRBD1. CDR1 is SGHDT, CDR2 YYEEEE, per germline. The V gene end was trimmed by 4 bases and the J gene end by 4 bases; junction bases not matched to a gene: 10. The CDR3 contains 15 residues. CDR3 loop: CASSPLGQTRETQYF. CDR3 nucleotides: TGTGCCAGCAGCCCACTGGGACAGACGAGAGAGACCCAGTACTTC. Full variable domain (remainder filled in from reference TRBV5-6 and TRBJ2-5): DAGVTQSPTHLIKTRGQQVTLRCSPKSGHDTVSWYQQALGQGPQFIFQYYEEEERQRGNFPDRFSGHQFPNYSSELNVNALLLGDSALYLCASSPLGQTRETQYFGPGTRLLVL.

The chain carries TRBV4-2 and TRBJ2-5; D might be TRBD2 (6 bases). The V gene's germline CDR1 is LGHNA and CDR2 YNFKEQ. V shed 4 bases and J shed 5 bases, with 14 bases lying between them. This CDR3 is 14 amino acids long. The CDR3 DNA reads as TGTGCCAGCAGCCGGCTAGCGAGTCGGGAGACCCAGTACTTC. Protein product: CASSRLASRETQYF.

The chain uses TRBV4-1 and TRBJ2-6; no clear D gene. The V gene lost 4 bases and the J gene lost 4 bases, with 8 bases spanning the gap. Germline V gene data show CDR1 as MGHRA and CDR2 as YSYEKL. The CDR3 runs 14 residues. CDR3 sequence reads: CASSRTAGANVLTF. CDR3 nucleotide sequence: TGCGCCAGCAGCCGTACAGCGGGGGCCAACGTCCTGACTTTC.

This rearrangement joins TRBV29-1 to TRBJ2-1, with TRBD1 matching 11 bases. J was trimmed by 5 bases and V by 4 bases; bases with no gene match: 7. Germline V gives CDR1 SQVTM, CDR2 ANQGSEA. The CDR3 has 15 residues. CDR3 sequence reads: CSVGAGTGGHNEQFF. CDR3 coding DNA: TGCAGCGTTGGGGCCGGGACAGGGGGACACAATGAGCAGTTCTTC.

A few counts support this clone. The V gene is TRBV19, the J gene TRBJ2-1, with D hard to call. The germline CDR1 and CDR2 sequences are LNHDA and SQIVND (reference sequence). V lost 5 bases, J lost 3 bases, and 8 bases lay in between. CDR3 length equals 13 residues. Here the CDR3 reads CASSLGNYNEQFF. The CDR3 region has the DNA TGTGCCAGTAGTCTAGGCAACTACAATGAGCAGTTCTTC.

V gene TRBV2 combines with J gene TRBJ2-5; 10 bases are a match to TRBD2. J was trimmed by 5 bases and V by 4 bases; bases with no gene match: 13. Germline lookup yields CDR1 SNHLY and CDR2 FYNNEI. CDR3 length equals 17 residues. The CDR3 reads CASSAGSGRPESETQYF. The CDR3 DNA reads TGTGCCAGCAGTGCGGGTAGCGGGAGGCCCGAATCGGAGACCCAGTACTTC.

This clone has just a few counts. The chain carries TRBV28 and TRBJ2-1; D uncertain. Trimming left V 11 bases short and J 2 bases short, with 10 bases between. The germline V gene has CDR1 MDHEN and CDR2 SYDVKM. The CDR3 runs 12 residues. The CDR3 protein is CASGATYNEQFF. In nucleotides, the CDR3 is TGTGCCTCGGGTGCGACCTACAATGAGCAGTTCTTC.

The chain links TRBV9 to TRBJ2-5; D remains ambiguous. The CDR3 contains 15 residues. Trimming took 6 bases from V and 4 from J, leaving 19 bases between them. CDR1 SGDLS and CDR2 YYNGEE come from the germline V gene. The CDR3 DNA reads TGTGCCAGCACCCCTTCTCCCGGACCCCTAGAGACCCAGTACTTC. This encodes CASTPSPGPLETQYF.